A selection of T cell receptor beta chains follows, all from one sample in a study of T cell repertoires in cytomegalovirus infection. No antigens are known for them. TCRdb re-derived calls from the reads in MiXCR, one entry per CDR3 protein. Among fewer than 900,000 distinct CDR3 sequences listed, approximately 32% were seen once. The specimen comprised cultured CD8+ T cells from PBMCs, sampled from culture after CMV antigen stimulation. Every receptor here comes from a human donor in good health (CMV status not recorded). Some clones in this sample may be carry-over from other donors' samples. CDR3s include the opening cysteine and the closing phenylalanine or tryptophan. The D gene is left open where the match is weak. Some rows have no size entry. The others give once, few or many, or a class for an expanded clone.

cdr3_nt cdr3_aa j_call d_call v_call clone_size
TGTGCCGGCAGCGCCGACTCCCTAAACATTCAGTACTTC CAGSADSLNIQYF TRBJ2-4 . TRBV7-4 .
TGTGCCAGTAGTATAGGGACAGGGGGCCGCAATGAGCAGTTCTTC CASSIGTGGRNEQFF TRBJ2-1 TRBD1 TRBV19 few
TGTGCCAGTGCTCCAGGGTGGCCTATGAACACTGAAGCTTTCTTT CASAPGWPMNTEAFF TRBJ1-1 . TRBV19 few
TGTGCCAGCAGTTACGGGACGGGATCTATGAATGAGCAGTTCTTC CASSYGTGSMNEQFF TRBJ2-1 . TRBV6-8 .
TGCAGTGCTAGAGATGGGGGGCTTGGGTACACTGAAGCTTTCTTT CSARDGGLGYTEAFF TRBJ1-1 . TRBV20-1 .
TGTGCCAGCAGCCAAGATCGGACAGGGTATGGCTACACCTTC CASSQDRTGYGYTF TRBJ1-2 TRBD1 TRBV3-1 .
TGTGCCAGCAGCCTCAGGGGATACACTGAAGCTTTCTTT CASSLRGYTEAFF TRBJ1-1 . TRBV12-3/TRBV12-4 many
TGTGCCAGCAGTTTAGACGGGGAAACCTACAATGAGCAGTTCTTC CASSLDGETYNEQFF TRBJ2-1 . TRBV12-3/TRBV12-4 .
TGTGCCAGCAGTTTTTTCTTGAATCAGCCCCAGCATTTT CASSFFLNQPQHF TRBJ1-5 . TRBV12-3/TRBV12-4 once
TGTGCCAGCAGCTTAAAGCGGGGCGGGCATGGCACAGATACGCAGTATTTT CASSLKRGGHGTDTQYF TRBJ2-3 TRBD2 TRBV7-6 few
TGTGCCAGCAGCCCCCCGACAGGGGGCGGACAAGAGACCCAGTACTTC CASSPPTGGGQETQYF TRBJ2-5 TRBD1 TRBV7-4 few
TGTGCCAGTAGTGCAGGGGGGGGGGCCGCTGCTGAAGCTTTCTTT CASSAGGGAAAEAFF TRBJ1-1 TRBD1 TRBV19 few
TGTGCCAGCAGCTTAGGGGACCCACGCGCGGGCTACACCTTC CASSLGDPRAGYTF TRBJ1-2 . TRBV13 .
TGCGCCAGCAGCCAAGTGGGAAGCTACGAGCAGTACTTC CASSQVGSYEQYF TRBJ2-7 . TRBV4-1 once
TGTGCCAGCAGCCGCAGTCTCGCCAATGAAAAACTGTTTTTT CASSRSLANEKLFF TRBJ1-4 . TRBV7-9 many
TGTGCCACCGAGAATAGCGGGGGGGCGTTCACCGGGGAGCTGTTTTTT CATENSGGAFTGELFF TRBJ2-2 TRBD2 TRBV15 .
TGTGCCAGCAGCCCTCTACTCCTAGCCAAAAACATTCAGTACTTC CASSPLLLAKNIQYF TRBJ2-4 . TRBV7-9 many
TGTGCCAGCAGTTACATAAGTTACCACACTGAAGCTTTCTTT CASSYISYHTEAFF TRBJ1-1 . TRBV6-8 .
TGTGCCAGCAGCCCCGCCGTATTGAGCGTCGAGACCCAGTACTTC CASSPAVLSVETQYF TRBJ2-5 . TRBV7-9 few
TGTGCCAGCAGCGCCGACAGGGGGCCTCAGCCCCAGCATTTT CASSADRGPQPQHF TRBJ1-5 TRBD1 TRBV9 once
TGCGCCAGCAGAGACAGGAGCGGCACAGATACGCAGTATTTT CASRDRSGTDTQYF TRBJ2-3 . TRBV5-1 .
TGTGCCAGCAGTGAAGAATGGGACAGAGAAAAACTGTTTTTT CASSEEWDREKLFF TRBJ1-4 TRBD1 TRBV6-1 few
TGTGCCAGCAGCTTAGACGGGTACACAGATACGCAGTATTTT CASSLDGYTDTQYF TRBJ2-3 . TRBV7-8 many
TGCAGCGTTGAATACTGGGGCCCTAGCACAGATACGCAGTATTTT CSVEYWGPSTDTQYF TRBJ2-3 . TRBV29-1 .
TGCGCCAGCAGCTCGACAGGGGGGCAGGCTTCTTGGGGGCAGTTCTTC CASSSTGGQASWGQFF TRBJ2-1 TRBD1 TRBV5-1 few
TGTGCCAGCAGTTTTGATCGGGGGGGGAGACCCCTCCACTTT CASSFDRGGRPLHF TRBJ1-6 . TRBV28 .
TGTGCCAGCAGTCTTCGACCACTACTAGCGGGGGGGCAAGATACGCAGTATTTT CASSLRPLLAGGQDTQYF TRBJ2-3 TRBD2 TRBV6-1 once
TGCAGCGTGAACGGACTTAAATCAAGCTCCTACAATGAGCAGTTCTTC CSVNGLKSSSYNEQFF TRBJ2-1 . TRBV29-1 .
TGCGCCAGCAGCCAAGATCTAGCGGGACGCTCCTACAATGAGCAGTTCTTC CASSQDLAGRSYNEQFF TRBJ2-1 TRBD2 TRBV4-3 .
TGTGCCAGCAGAGAAAGGACTAGCGGGGGGGACAATGAGCAGTTCTTC CASRERTSGGDNEQFF TRBJ2-1 TRBD2 TRBV12-3/TRBV12-4 many
TGTGCCAGTAGTATAGGGGGGCTCTACAATGAGCAGTTCTTC CASSIGGLYNEQFF TRBJ2-1 . TRBV19 .
TGTGCCAGCTGCCCTTCGGGGGCTTACTCCTACGAGCAGTACTTC CASCPSGAYSYEQYF TRBJ2-7 . TRBV12-3/TRBV12-4 few
TGCGCCAGCAGCCATTTGGGACAGGGATACAATCAGCCCCAGCATTTT CASSHLGQGYNQPQHF TRBJ1-5 TRBD1 TRBV4-1 few
TGTGCCAGCAGGGGGGGGACCGGGAACACCGGGGAGCTGTTTTTT CASRGGTGNTGELFF TRBJ2-2 TRBD2 TRBV27 .
TGTGCCAGCAGTTCCCGCGGGGGCCGTGAGTATGGCTACACCTTC CASSSRGGREYGYTF TRBJ1-2 . TRBV27 .
TGCGCCAGCAGCCCCCTGACTACGAAAGAGACCCAGTACTTC CASSPLTTKETQYF TRBJ2-5 . TRBV4-1 .
TGCGCCAGCAGCTTGCCAGGGTTGGATGGCTACACCTTC CASSLPGLDGYTF TRBJ1-2 . TRBV5-1 few
TGTGCCAGCAGTGCTTGGGCCCTCTCTGGAAACACCATATATTTT CASSAWALSGNTIYF TRBJ1-3 . TRBV6-1 .
TGTGCCAGCAGTTACTCCGCGGGTAACACCGGGGAGCTGTTTTTT CASSYSAGNTGELFF TRBJ2-2 . TRBV6-8 few
TGTGCCAGCAGGGGACAGGGATACTACGAGCAGTACTTC CASRGQGYYEQYF TRBJ2-7 TRBD1 TRBV25-1 .
TGTGCCATCAGCGGACTAGCGTACTCATACAATGAGCAGTTCTTC CAISGLAYSYNEQFF TRBJ2-1 TRBD2 TRBV10-3 .
TGTGCCAGCAGTTTAGCGCCGGGGTTAGGTTCTGGCTACACCTTC CASSLAPGLGSGYTF TRBJ1-2 . TRBV12-3/TRBV12-4 .
TGTGCCACTCACGAGAGCAGGGCGGGCTACACCTTC CATHESRAGYTF TRBJ1-2 . TRBV2 few
TGCAGTGCTAGGGCCGCGGGGGGAGAAGAGACCCAGTACTTC CSARAAGGEETQYF TRBJ2-5 TRBD2 TRBV20-1 .
TGTGCTAGTGGGGCCCAAAGGGGGAGTGAGCAGTTCTTC CASGAQRGSEQFF TRBJ2-1 . TRBV12-5 .
TGTGCCAGCTCACGGATTAGCGGGGGGGGACATGAGCAGTTCTTC CASSRISGGGHEQFF TRBJ2-1 TRBD2 TRBV18 .
TGTGCCAGCAATAATCTTGACAGAGATTATAATTCACCCCACCACTTT CASNNLDRDYNSPHHF TRBJ1-6 . TRBV6-6 .
TGTGCCAGCAGTTCCAGGGACGATGAGCAGTTCTTC CASSSRDDEQFF TRBJ2-1 . TRBV27 .
TGTGCCAGCAGTGAATCAGGGGCCTTCTCTGGAAACACCATATATTTT CASSESGAFSGNTIYF TRBJ1-3 . TRBV2 few
TGTGCCAGCAATTCGGGGTACTATACCTATATCTACAATGAGCAGTTCTTC CASNSGYYTYIYNEQFF TRBJ2-1 . TRBV6-2/TRBV6-3 .
TGTGCCAGCGCCCCTGAGGCTATGTCCTACGAGCAGTACTTC CASAPEAMSYEQYF TRBJ2-7 . TRBV6-1 few
TGTGCCAGCGGATCGGGGGAGAGGCAGGGCCCTAACTATGGCTACACCTTC CASGSGERQGPNYGYTF TRBJ1-2 . TRBV7-9 once
TGTGCCAGCAGTTACTCGTCTACCGGCGGTAGCACAGATACGCAGTATTTT CASSYSSTGGSTDTQYF TRBJ2-3 . TRBV6-2/TRBV6-3 few
TGCGCCAGCAGCCAAGAGGGGGGCCCCGGCATTACAGATACGCAGTATTTT CASSQEGGPGITDTQYF TRBJ2-3 . TRBV4-1 .
TGTGCCAGCAGCCTAGAGAGCCAACGGAGGAACACCGGGGAGCTGTTTTTT CASSLESQRRNTGELFF TRBJ2-2 . TRBV7-9 .
TGTGCCAGCGGCTTGGGGGACACTGAAGCTTTCTTT CASGLGDTEAFF TRBJ1-1 . TRBV5-4 few
TGTGCCAGCAGTTCCCCGGGACAGGGCGCATCCGGGGAGCTGTTTTTT CASSSPGQGASGELFF TRBJ2-2 TRBD1 TRBV12-3/TRBV12-4 .
TGTGCAGCCAAGGCCGGGAATGAGGCCGGGGAGCTGTTTTTT CAAKAGNEAGELFF TRBJ2-2 . TRBV7-9 few
TGTGCCAGCAGCTTAGGATCGGGACAGAAGTTAAATGAGCAGTTCTTC CASSLGSGQKLNEQFF TRBJ2-1 TRBD1 TRBV11-2 .